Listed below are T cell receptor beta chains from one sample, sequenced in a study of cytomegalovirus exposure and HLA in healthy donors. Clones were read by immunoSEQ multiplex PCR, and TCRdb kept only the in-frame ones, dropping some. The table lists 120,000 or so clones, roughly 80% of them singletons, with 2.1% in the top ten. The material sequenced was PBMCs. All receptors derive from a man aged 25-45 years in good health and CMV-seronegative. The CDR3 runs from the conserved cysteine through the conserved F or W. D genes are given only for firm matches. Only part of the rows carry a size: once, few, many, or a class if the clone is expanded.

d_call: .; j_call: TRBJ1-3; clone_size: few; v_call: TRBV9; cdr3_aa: CASSARLQLSGNTIYF; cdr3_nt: TGTGCCAGCAGCGCTAGACTTCAGCTCTCTGGAAACACCATATATTTT
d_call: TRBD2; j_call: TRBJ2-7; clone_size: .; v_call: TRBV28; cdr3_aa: CASSLAGGSYEQYF; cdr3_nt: TGTGCCAGCAGTCTAGCGGGGGGCTCCTACGAGCAGTACTTC
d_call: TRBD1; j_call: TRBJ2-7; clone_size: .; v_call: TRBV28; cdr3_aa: CASSPKTGWPYEQYF; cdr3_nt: TGTGCCAGCAGTCCCAAGACAGGGTGGCCCTACGAGCAGTACTTC
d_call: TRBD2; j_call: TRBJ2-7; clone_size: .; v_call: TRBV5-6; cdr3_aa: CASSVTSGGDEQYF; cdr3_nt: TGTGCCAGCAGCGTCACTAGCGGGGGGGACGAGCAGTACTTC
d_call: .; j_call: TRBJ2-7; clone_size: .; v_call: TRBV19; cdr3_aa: CASTLRGGSSYEQYF; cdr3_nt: TGTGCCAGTACCCTTAGAGGGGGAAGCTCCTACGAGCAGTACTTC
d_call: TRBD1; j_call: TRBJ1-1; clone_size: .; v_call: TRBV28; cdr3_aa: CASDASDRDGKAFF; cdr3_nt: TGTGCCAGCGACGCCTCGGACAGGGACGGGAAAGCTTTCTTT
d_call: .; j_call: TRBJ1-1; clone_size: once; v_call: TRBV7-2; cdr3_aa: CASRQTGGPEAFF; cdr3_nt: TGTGCCAGCAGGCAGACAGGCGGCCCTGAAGCTTTCTTT
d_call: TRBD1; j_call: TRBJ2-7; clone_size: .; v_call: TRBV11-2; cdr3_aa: CASTLRDRGHEQYF; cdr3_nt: TGTGCCAGCACTCTCCGGGACAGGGGCCACGAGCAGTACTTC
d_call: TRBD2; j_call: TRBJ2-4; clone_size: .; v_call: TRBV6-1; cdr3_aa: CASSEGTSGQLAKNIQYF; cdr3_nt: TGTGCCAGCAGTGAGGGGACTAGCGGTCAATTAGCCAAAAACATTCAGTACTTC
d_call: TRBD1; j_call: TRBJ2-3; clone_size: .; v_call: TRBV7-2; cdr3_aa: CASSLARDSLGTDTQYF; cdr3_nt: TGTGCCAGCAGCTTAGCTCGGGACAGCCTCGGCACAGATACGCAGTATTTT
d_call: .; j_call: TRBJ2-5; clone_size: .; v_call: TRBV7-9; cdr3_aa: CASSLSLALNQETQYF; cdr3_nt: TGTGCCAGCAGCTTAAGTCTAGCGTTAAACCAAGAGACCCAGTACTTC
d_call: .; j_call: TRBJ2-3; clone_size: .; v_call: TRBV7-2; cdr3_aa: CASSYKERDTQYF; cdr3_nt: TGTGCCAGCAGCTACAAAGAGCGGGATACGCAGTATTTT
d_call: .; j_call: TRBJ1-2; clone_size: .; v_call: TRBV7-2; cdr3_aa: CASSLSRGYGYTF; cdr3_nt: TGTGCCAGCAGCTTAAGCAGGGGCTATGGCTACACCTTC
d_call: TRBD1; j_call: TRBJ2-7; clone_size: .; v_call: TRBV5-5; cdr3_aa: CASSGGSPGQGVYEQYF; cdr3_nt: TGTGCCAGCAGCGGGGGGAGCCCGGGACAGGGGGTCTACGAGCAGTACTTC
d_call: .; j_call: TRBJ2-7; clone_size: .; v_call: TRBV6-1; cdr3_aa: CASSEAGASYEQYF; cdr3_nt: TGTGCCAGCAGTGAAGCGGGGGCCTCCTACGAGCAGTACTTC
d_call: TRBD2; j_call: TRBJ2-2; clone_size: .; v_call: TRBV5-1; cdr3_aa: CASSLDPGRGTGELFF; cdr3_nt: TGCGCCAGCAGCTTGGATCCAGGGAGGGGCACCGGGGAGCTGTTTTTT
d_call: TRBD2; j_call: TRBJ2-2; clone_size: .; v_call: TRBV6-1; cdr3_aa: CASSVLASGVTGELFF; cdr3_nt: TGTGCCAGCAGTGTTCTGGCTAGCGGGGTTACCGGGGAGCTGTTTTTT
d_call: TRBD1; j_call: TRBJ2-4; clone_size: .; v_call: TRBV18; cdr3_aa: CASSLDRGNIQYF; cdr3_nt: TGTGCCAGCTCCCTGGACAGGGGAAACATTCAGTACTTC
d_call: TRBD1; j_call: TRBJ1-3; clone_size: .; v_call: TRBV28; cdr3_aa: CASSLRAGGGTIYF; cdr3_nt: TGTGCCAGCAGTTTACGGGCAGGGGGAGGCACCATATATTTT
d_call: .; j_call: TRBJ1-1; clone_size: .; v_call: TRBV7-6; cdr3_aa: CASSTGQGDTEAFF; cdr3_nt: TGTGCCAGCAGCACGGGACAAGGAGACACTGAAGCTTTCTTT
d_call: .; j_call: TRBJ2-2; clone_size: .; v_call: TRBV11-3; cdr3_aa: CASSLDSVGQANTGELFF; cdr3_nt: TGTGCCAGCAGCTTAGATAGTGTTGGGCAGGCGAACACCGGGGAGCTGTTTTTT
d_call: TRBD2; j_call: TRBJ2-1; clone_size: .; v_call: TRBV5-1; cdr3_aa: CASSLGGLDNEQFF; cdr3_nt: TGCGCCAGCAGCCTTGGTGGACTAGACAATGAGCAGTTCTTC
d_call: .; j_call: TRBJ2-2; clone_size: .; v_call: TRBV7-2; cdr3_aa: CASSLTATGELFF; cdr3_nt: TGTGCCAGCAGCTTAACAGCAACCGGGGAGCTGTTTTTT
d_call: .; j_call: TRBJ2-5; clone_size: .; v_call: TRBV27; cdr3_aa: CASSPVQGETQYF; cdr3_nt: TGTGCCAGCAGCCCAGTCCAGGGGGAGACCCAGTACTTC
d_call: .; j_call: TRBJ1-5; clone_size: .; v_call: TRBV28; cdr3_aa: CASSLYGGLQPQHF; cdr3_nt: TGTGCCAGCAGTTTATACGGGGGGCTTCAGCCCCAGCATTTT
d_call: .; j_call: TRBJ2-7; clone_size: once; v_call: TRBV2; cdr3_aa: CASSVGQGLHEQYF; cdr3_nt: TGTGCCAGCAGTGTGGGGCAGGGTCTCCACGAGCAGTACTTC
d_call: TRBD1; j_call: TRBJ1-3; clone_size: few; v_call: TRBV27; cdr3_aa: CASTDRAGNTIYF; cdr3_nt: TGTGCCAGCACCGACAGGGCTGGAAACACCATATATTTT
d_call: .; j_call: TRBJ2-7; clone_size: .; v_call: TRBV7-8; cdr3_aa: CASSLALSYEQYF; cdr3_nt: TGTGCCAGCAGCTTAGCGCTGAGTTACGAGCAGTACTTC
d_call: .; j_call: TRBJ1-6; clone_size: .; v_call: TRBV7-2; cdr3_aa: CASSLAEGSPLHF; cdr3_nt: TGTGCCAGCAGCCTAGCCGAGGGTTCACCCCTCCACTTT
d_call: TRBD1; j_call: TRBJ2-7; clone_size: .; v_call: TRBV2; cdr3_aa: CASRGTGGYEQYF; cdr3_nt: TGTGCCAGCAGGGGCACAGGGGGCTACGAGCAGTACTTC
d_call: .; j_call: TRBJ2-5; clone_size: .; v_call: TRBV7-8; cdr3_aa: CASSSMIGGFGETQYF; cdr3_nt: TGTGCCAGCAGCTCCATGATCGGGGGATTTGGAGAGACCCAGTACTTC
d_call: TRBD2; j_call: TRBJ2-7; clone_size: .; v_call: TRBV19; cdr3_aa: CASSIIGGGYEQYF; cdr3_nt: TGTGCCAGTAGTATAATCGGCGGGGGTTACGAGCAGTACTTC
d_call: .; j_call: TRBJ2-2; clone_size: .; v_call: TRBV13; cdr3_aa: CASVRGSTGELFF; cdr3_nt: TGTGCCAGCGTAAGGGGGAGCACCGGGGAGCTGTTTTTT
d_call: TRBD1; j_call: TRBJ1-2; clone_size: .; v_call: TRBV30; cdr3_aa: CAWSLDPRDSFFYGYTF; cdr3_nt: TGTGCCTGGAGTTTAGACCCCCGGGACAGCTTTTTCTATGGCTACACCTTC
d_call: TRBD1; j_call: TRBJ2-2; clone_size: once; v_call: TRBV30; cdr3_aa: CAWDRAAGELFF; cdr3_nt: TGTGCCTGGGACAGGGCCGCCGGGGAGCTGTTTTTT
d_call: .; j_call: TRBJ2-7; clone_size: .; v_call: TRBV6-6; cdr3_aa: CASSSLAGGLYF; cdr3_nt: TGTGCCAGCAGTTCACTCGCTGGGGGCCTGTACTTC
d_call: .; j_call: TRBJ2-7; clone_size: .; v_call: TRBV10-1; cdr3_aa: CASSETGPYEQYF; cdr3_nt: TGCGCCAGCAGTGAAACAGGGCCCTACGAGCAGTACTTC
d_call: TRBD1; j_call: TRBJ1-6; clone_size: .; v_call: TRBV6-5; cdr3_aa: CASTSGTGGNSPLHF; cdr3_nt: TGTGCCAGCACCTCGGGGACAGGGGGAAATTCACCCCTCCACTTT
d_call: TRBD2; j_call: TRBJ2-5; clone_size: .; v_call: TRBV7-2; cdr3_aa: CASSFGLAAETQYF; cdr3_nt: TGTGCCAGCAGCTTCGGGCTAGCGGCGGAGACCCAGTACTTC
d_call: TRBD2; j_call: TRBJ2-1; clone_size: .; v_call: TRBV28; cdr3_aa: CASSLEGLSYNEQFF; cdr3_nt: TGTGCCAGCAGTTTGGAGGGACTATCGTACAATGAGCAGTTCTTC
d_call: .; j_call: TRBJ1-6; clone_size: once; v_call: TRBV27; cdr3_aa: CASSYRGNNSPLHF; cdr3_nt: TGTGCCAGCAGCTATAGGGGTAATAATTCACCCCTCCACTTT
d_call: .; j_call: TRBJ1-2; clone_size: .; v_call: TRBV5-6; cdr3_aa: CASSLVKQGFSGYTF; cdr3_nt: TGTGCCAGCAGCTTGGTAAAACAGGGTTTCTCTGGCTACACCTTC
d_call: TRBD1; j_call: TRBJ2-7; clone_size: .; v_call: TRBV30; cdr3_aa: CAWSRDRAGAKYF; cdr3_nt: TGTGCCTGGAGTCGGGACAGGGCTGGAGCGAAGTACTTC
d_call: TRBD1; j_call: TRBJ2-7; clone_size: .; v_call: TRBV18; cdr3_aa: CASSLGQGRSYEQYF; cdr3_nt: TGTGCCAGCTCACTCGGACAGGGCAGGTCCTACGAGCAGTACTTC
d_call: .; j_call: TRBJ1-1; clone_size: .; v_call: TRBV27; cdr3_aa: CASSPRRGLDAFF; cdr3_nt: TGTGCCAGCAGTCCCCGGCGGGGTTTGGACGCTTTCTTT
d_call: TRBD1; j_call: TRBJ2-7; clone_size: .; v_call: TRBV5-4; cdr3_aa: CASSLGATGNSYEQYF; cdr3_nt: TGTGCCAGCAGCTTGGGAGCGACAGGGAACTCCTACGAGCAGTACTTC